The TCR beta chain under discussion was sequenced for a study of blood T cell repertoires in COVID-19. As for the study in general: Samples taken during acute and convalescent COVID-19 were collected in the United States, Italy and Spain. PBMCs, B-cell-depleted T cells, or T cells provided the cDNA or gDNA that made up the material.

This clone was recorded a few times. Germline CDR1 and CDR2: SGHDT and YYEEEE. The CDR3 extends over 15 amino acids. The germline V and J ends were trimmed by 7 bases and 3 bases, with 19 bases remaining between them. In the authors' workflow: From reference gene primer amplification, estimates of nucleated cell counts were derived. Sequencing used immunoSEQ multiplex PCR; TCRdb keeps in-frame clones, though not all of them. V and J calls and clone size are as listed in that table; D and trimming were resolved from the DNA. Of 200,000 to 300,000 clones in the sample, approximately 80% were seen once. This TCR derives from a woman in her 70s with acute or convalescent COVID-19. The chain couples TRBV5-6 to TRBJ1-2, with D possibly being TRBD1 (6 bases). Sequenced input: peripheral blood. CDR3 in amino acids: CASCTGMGFDYGYTF. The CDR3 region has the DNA TGTGCCAGCTGCACAGGGATGGGCTTTGACTATGGCTACACCTTC. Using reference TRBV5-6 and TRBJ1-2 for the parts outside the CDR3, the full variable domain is DAGVTQSPTHLIKTRGQQVTLRCSPKSGHDTVSWYQQALGQGPQFIFQYYEEEERQRGNFPDRFSGHQFPNYSSELNVNALLLGDSALYLCASCTGMGFDYGYTFGSGTRLTVV.